This T cell receptor (beta chain) was sequenced during a study of blood T cell repertoires in COVID-19. Across the study: T cells, B-cell-depleted T cells, or PBMCs provided the cDNA or gDNA that served as material.

Using immunoSEQ multiplex PCR, the repertoire was profiled, and TCRdb retains in-frame clones only, with some absent. The repertoire holds approximately 88,000 clones, with more than 75% as singletons. This CDR3 spans 15 amino acids. Per the germline V gene, CDR1 is SEHNR and CDR2 is FQNEAQ (reference sequence). The V gene end was trimmed by 5 bases and the J gene end by 6 bases; junction bases not matched to a gene: 9. This TCR was recovered from a woman aged 70-85 years with acute or convalescent COVID-19. The specimen sequenced was peripheral blood. The chain recombines TRBV7-9 with TRBJ1-1; 10 bases line up with TRBD1. The CDR3 protein is CASSPRQGAEAEAFF. CDR3 coding DNA: TGTGCCAGCAGCCCTAGACAGGGGGCTGAGGCTGAAGCTTTCTTT.